This T cell receptor (beta chain) was documented in a study of blood T cells in healthy people across ages. Study-level results: A roughly linear age-dependent decrease characterized TCR beta diversity per million T cells.

A remark on this clonotype: Its antigen is unknown.

Next came a second PCR, run for about 7 to 12 cycles, which used a sample-barcoded 5' primer along with a J-beta primer mix. Unique molecular identifiers of 12 random nucleotides labeled each cDNA. Every sample returned 3 million or more CDR3-containing paired-end reads. TCRdb re-called the 5' RACE reads with MiXCR, one entry per CDR3 protein. The sample carries about 680,000 distinct CDR3 sequences, around half recorded once. The extraction recovered at least 5.5 micrograms of total RNA per sample. The source material was blood. This receptor was obtained from an older woman in good health.

The CDR3: CASSLERGPGTTPYNEQYF. As DNA, the CDR3 is TGTGCCAGCAGCTTAGAACGGGGGCCAGGGACGACACCCTACAATGAGCAGTACTTC. The gene calls are TRBV11-3 and TRBJ2-7, with D possibly called TRBD1 or TRBD2 (6 bases each). Germline V gene sequence: CDR1 SGHNT, CDR2 YENEEA. The CDR3 contains 19 residues. V was trimmed by 0 bases and J by 7 bases, leaving 28 bases between them. Supplemented by reference TRBV11-3 and TRBJ2-7, the full variable domain reads EAGVVQSPRYKIIEKKQPVAFWCNPISGHNTLYWYLQNLGQGPELLIRYENEEAVDDSQLPKDRFSAERLKGVDSTLKIQPAELGDSAVYLCASSLERGPGTTPYNEQYFGPGTRLTVT.